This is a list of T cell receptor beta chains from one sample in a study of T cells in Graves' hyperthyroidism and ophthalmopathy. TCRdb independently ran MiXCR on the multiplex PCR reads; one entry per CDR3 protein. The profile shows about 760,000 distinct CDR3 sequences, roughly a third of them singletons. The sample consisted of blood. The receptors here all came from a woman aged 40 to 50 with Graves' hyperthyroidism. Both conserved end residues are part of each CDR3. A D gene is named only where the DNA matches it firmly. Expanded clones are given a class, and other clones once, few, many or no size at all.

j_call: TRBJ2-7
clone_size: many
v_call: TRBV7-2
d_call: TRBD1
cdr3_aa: CASSFRDRYYEQYF
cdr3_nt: TGTGCCAGCAGCTTCCGGGACAGATACTACGAGCAGTACTTC

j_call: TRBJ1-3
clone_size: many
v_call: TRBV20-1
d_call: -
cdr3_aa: CSAIGVSGNTIYF
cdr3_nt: TGCAGTGCCATCGGCGTCTCTGGAAACACCATATATTTT

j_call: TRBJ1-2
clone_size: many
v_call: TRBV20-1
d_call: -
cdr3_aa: CSARDGRVIKSGYTF
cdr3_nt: TGCAGTGCTAGAGATGGGCGGGTAATTAAGTCAGGCTACACCTTC

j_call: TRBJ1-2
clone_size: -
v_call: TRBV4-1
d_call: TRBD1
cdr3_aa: CASSQEGDSSYYGYTF
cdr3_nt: TGCGCCAGCAGCCAAGAGGGGGACAGTAGTTACTATGGCTACACCTTC

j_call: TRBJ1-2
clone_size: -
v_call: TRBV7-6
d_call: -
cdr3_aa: CASSYPLGAYGYTF
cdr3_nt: TGTGCCAGCAGCTACCCCCTGGGGGCGTATGGCTACACCTTC

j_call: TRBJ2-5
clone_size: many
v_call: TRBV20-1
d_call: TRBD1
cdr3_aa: CSARPGTGTETQYF
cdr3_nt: TGCAGTGCTAGACCCGGGACAGGGACAGAGACCCAGTACTTC

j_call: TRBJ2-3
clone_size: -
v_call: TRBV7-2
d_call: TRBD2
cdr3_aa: CASSMGLETDTQYF
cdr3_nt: TGTGCCAGCAGCATGGGACTAGAGACAGATACGCAGTATTTT

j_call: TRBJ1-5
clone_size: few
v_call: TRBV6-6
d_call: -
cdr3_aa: CASIKEGGSNQPQHF
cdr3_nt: TGTGCCAGCATTAAGGAAGGGGGAAGCAATCAGCCCCAGCATTTT

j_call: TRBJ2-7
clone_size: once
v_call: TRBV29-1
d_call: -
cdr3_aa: CSVAIQGTPYEQYF
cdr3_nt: TGCAGCGTTGCTATACAGGGAACACCCTACGAGCAGTACTTC

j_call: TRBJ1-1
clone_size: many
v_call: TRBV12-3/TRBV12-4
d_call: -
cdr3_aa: CASSLYPGDTEAFF
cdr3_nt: TGTGCCAGCAGTTTATACCCGGGGGACACTGAAGCTTTCTTT

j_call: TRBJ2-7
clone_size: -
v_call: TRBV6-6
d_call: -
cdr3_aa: CASNSDYEQYF
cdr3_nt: TGTGCCAGCAACAGTGACTACGAGCAGTACTTC

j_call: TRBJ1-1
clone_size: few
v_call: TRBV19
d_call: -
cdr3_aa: CASSRGARTEAFF
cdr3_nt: TGTGCCAGTAGCCGGGGGGCAAGGACTGAAGCTTTCTTT

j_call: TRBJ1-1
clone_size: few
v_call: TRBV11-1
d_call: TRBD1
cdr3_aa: CASTKGTGGEITTNTEAFF
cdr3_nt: TGTGCCAGCACTAAGGGGACAGGGGGCGAAATCACTACGAACACTGAAGCTTTCTTT

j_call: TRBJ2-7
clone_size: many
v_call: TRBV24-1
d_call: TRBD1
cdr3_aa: CATSDHRRTGLYEQYF
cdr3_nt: TGTGCCACCAGTGACCACCGGAGGACAGGTCTCTACGAGCAGTACTTC

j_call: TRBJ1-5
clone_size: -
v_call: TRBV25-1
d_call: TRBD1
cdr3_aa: CASSGTGQYQPQHF
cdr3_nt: TGTGCCAGCAGTGGGACAGGGCAATATCAGCCCCAGCATTTT

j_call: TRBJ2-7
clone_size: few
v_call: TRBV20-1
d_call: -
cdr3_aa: CSAFGTERTYEQYF
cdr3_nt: TGCAGTGCTTTTGGGACCGAAAGGACCTACGAGCAGTACTTC

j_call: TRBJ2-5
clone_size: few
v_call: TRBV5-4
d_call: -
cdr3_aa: CASSPRTVKETQYF
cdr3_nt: TGTGCCAGCAGCCCCAGGACTGTAAAAGAGACCCAGTACTTC

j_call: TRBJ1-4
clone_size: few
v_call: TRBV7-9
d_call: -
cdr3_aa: CASSSSLPNEKLFF
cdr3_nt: TGTGCCAGCAGCTCCTCACTCCCCAATGAAAAACTGTTTTTT

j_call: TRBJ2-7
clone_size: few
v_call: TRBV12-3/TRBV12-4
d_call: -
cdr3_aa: CASSFKSGIHEQYF
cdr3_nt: TGTGCCAGCAGTTTTAAATCAGGGATCCACGAGCAGTACTTC

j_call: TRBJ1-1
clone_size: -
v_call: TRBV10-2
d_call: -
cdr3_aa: CASSPLTMNTEAFF
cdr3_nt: TGTGCCAGCTCACCTCTAACCATGAACACTGAAGCTTTCTTT

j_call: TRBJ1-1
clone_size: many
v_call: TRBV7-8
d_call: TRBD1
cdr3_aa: CASSFTQTGVNTEAFF
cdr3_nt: TGTGCCAGCAGCTTTACTCAAACAGGGGTGAACACTGAAGCTTTCTTT

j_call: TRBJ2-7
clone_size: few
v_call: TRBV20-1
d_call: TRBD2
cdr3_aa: CSALTSGTYEQYF
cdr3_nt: TGCAGTGCTTTAACTAGCGGGACCTACGAGCAGTACTTC

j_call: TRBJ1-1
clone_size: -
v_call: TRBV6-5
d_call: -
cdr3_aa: CASSRDSRMNTEAFF
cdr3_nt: TGTGCCAGCAGTAGAGACAGTCGCATGAACACTGAAGCTTTCTTT

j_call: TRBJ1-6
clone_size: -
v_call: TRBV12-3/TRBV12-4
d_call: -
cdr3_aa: CASSYLVTANSPLHF
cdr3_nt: TGTGCCAGCAGTTACTTAGTGACAGCTAATTCACCCCTCCACTTT

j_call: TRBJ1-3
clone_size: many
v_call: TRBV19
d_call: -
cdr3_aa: CASISATLRNTIYF
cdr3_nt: TGTGCCAGTATTTCGGCCACGCTACGAAACACCATATATTTT

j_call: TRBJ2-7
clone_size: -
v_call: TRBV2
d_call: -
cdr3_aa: CASSYTPGGNEQYF
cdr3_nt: TGTGCCAGCAGCTATACCCCGGGGGGCAACGAGCAGTACTTC

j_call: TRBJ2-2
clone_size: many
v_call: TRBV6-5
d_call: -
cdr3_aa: CASRANTGELFF
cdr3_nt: TGTGCCAGCAGGGCGAACACCGGGGAGCTGTTTTTT

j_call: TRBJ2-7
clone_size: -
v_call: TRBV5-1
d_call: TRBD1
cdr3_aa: CASSPGTVDWGEQYF
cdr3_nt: TGCGCCAGCAGTCCAGGGACAGTCGATTGGGGGGAGCAGTACTTC